This section outlines one T cell receptor beta chain sequence together with its context. What it binds is not known. These data belong to a study of cytomegalovirus exposure and HLA in healthy donors. Study-level results: The listing of 150 to 200 TCR beta chains classed them as cytomegalovirus-associated.

A multiplex PCR was run with 60 Vbeta primers and 13 Jbeta primers. Only in-frame clones appear in the TCRdb table, and some are missing; sequencing was by immunoSEQ multiplex PCR. Of approximately 160,000 clones listed, 60% to 85% are singletons. Trimming removed 2 bases at V and 0 bases at J, with 6 bases between. The CDR3 is made up of 13 amino acids. Germline CDR1 GTSNPN, CDR2 SVGIG (reference sequence). Sequencing was done on a sample of PBMCs. The chain couples TRBV30 to TRBJ2-3; no clear D. The sequence came from a woman aged 50 to 65 in good health and CMV-seropositive. The CDR3, as DNA: TGTGCCTGGAGTATCGGTAGCACAGATACGCAGTATTTT. Protein product: CAWSIGSTDTQYF.